The next 3 T cell receptor beta chains were all read from a single sample in a study of OX40 agonist ivuxolimab in advanced cancers. Profiled with immunoSEQ multiplex PCR; TCRdb holds only in-frame clones, not every one. This table holds roughly 39,000 clones, around 89% found once. The input for sequencing was CD4+ or CD8+ T cells sorted from blood, taken in a trial of the OX40 agonist ivuxolimab. Receptor source: an adult with an advanced solid tumor such as melanoma, head and neck, liver or kidney cancer.

A single count supports this clone. This chain uses TRBV5-5 with TRBJ2-7, with D possibly being TRBD2 (6 bases). V was clipped by 6 bases and J by 6 bases, with 16 bases between them. This CDR3 has 13 residues. From germline, CDR1 is SGHKS and CDR2 YYEKEE (reference sequence). CDR3 DNA sequence: TGTGCCAGCAAAACTACGGGAGTCGTCGAGCAGTACTTC. Translating gives CASKTTGVVEQYF.

The rearrangement uses TRBV25-1 and TRBJ2-6; D assignment may be TRBD1 or TRBD2 (5 bases each). The V end lost 4 bases, the J end lost 0 bases, and 16 bases lay between the germline ends. CDR1 and CDR2 (germline): MGHDK, SYGVNS. This CDR3 has 18 residues. The DNA of the CDR3 is TGTGCCAGCAGTGCCCAGGGACCGGAGATCTCTGGGGCCAACGTCCTGACTTTC. It codes for CASSAQGPEISGANVLTF.

As to this clone: One junction end disagrees with the germline gene, perhaps due to a read error. The chain recombines TRBV28 with TRBJ2-7; TRBD1 aligns across 8 bases. This CDR3 is built from 12 residues. The V gene's germline CDR1 is MDHEN and CDR2 SYDVKM. The CDR3 DNA follows: TGTGCCATACAGGGGGATCCCTACGAGCAGTGCTTC. Protein sequence: CAIQGDPYEQCF.